This TCR beta chain was sequenced during a study of cytotoxic CD8 clonotypes in ibrutinib-treated CLL. Study results and caveats: There were few public clonotypes, and on treatment they contracted or stayed stable.

The protocol was immunoSEQ multiplex PCR, while the TCRdb copy is restricted to in-frame clones and leaves out a portion. Of approximately 100,000 clones in the sample, approximately 80% were seen once. Germline trimming cut 3 bases from V and 5 bases from J; bases unmatched to any gene: 2. This CDR3 region has 14 residues. In germline, CDR1 is LNHDA, CDR2 SQIVND (reference sequence). To note about this clone: What it recognizes is unknown.

Material: PBMCs, obtained after 12 months of ibrutinib treatment. The source is a human donor with chronic lymphocytic leukemia. The rearrangement uses TRBV19 and TRBJ1-5; TRBD1 agrees at 9 bases. The CDR3 bases are TGTGCCAGTAGTATGGGACAGGGCGATCAGCCCCAGCATTTT. This codes for CASSMGQGDQPQHF.